These 8 T cell receptor beta chains came from one sample sequenced in a study of T cells after yellow fever vaccination. TCRdb reanalysed the 5' RACE reads using MiXCR and keeps one entry per CDR3 protein. The repertoire holds about 630,000 distinct CDR3 sequences, with 12% as singletons. The sequences come from PBMCs, collected on the day of the yellow fever booster vaccination. The receptors were sampled from a man between 25 and 39 years old who received the YFV17D yellow fever vaccine.

This chain links TRBV11-2 with TRBJ1-1; D call uncertain. The CDR3 has 14 amino acids. Trimming shortened V by 0 bases and J by 3 bases, and 8 bases separated the two germline ends. CDR1 and CDR2 (germline): SGHAT, FQNNGV. The CDR3 DNA is TGTGCCAGCAGCTTAGATATAGGGTACACTGAAGCTTTCTTT. Protein product: CASSLDIGYTEAFF.

This clonotype was observed a handful of times. The gene calls are TRBV5-1 and TRBJ1-2, with D maybe TRBD1 (5 bases). The CDR3 sequence is 13 residues long. Germline CDR1 SGHRS, CDR2 YFSETQ. The V end lost 4 bases, the J end lost 4 bases, and 11 bases lay between the germline ends. CDR3 sequence reads: CASSVGQAYGYTF. The CDR3 DNA is TGCGCCAGCAGCGTCGGACAAGCCTATGGCTACACCTTC.

This clonotype was counted a few times. The chain combines TRBV20-1 with TRBJ2-3; a possible D gene is TRBD2 (6 bases). V was cut by 7 bases and J by 8 bases, with 25 bases left in between. This CDR3 has 15 amino acids. The germline V gene has CDR1 DFQATT and CDR2 SNEGSKA (reference sequence). CDR3 residues: CSGLAEGYPRGTQYF. The CDR3 region has the DNA TGCAGTGGATTAGCGGAGGGATACCCGCGAGGTACGCAGTATTTT.

The rearrangement links TRBV6-2 or TRBV6-3 to TRBJ2-7; 8 bases agree with TRBD1. Germline V gene sequence: CDR1 MNHEY, CDR2 SVGEGT. This CDR3 is 15 amino acids long. V lost 7 bases to trimming and J lost 6 bases; unmatched junction nucleotides: 14. CDR3 nucleotide sequence: TGTGCCAGCACGGACAGGGCCCCCCCTACTATCGAGCAGTACTTC. This sequence encodes CASTDRAPPTIEQYF.

This clonotype was observed a handful of times. The rearrangement uses TRBV27 and TRBJ2-5; D may match TRBD1 or TRBD2 (5 bases each). Germline CDR1 MNHEY, CDR2 SMNVEV (reference sequence). The CDR3 is made up of 15 amino acids. The ends were cut back, 0 bases at V and 4 bases at J, with 12 bases in the middle. The CDR3 DNA is TGTGCCAGCAGTTTATCGTGGCGAGGGACAGAGACCCAGTACTTC. Its protein product is CASSLSWRGTETQYF.

The rearrangement links TRBV3-1 to TRBJ2-1; TRBD2 matches 10 bases. J was trimmed by 1 base and V by 0 bases; bases with no gene match: 12. This CDR3 is built from 20 residues. The germline V gene encodes CDR1 LGHDT and CDR2 YNNKEL (reference sequence). CDR3 sequence (DNA): TGTGCCAGCAGCCAAGACGGAAGGCGGCTAGCGGGAGTTTCCTACAATGAGCAGTTCTTC. Encoded protein: CASSQDGRRLAGVSYNEQFF.

As regards this clonotype: One junction end does not reproduce the germline sequence, and a read error may be involved. As DNA, the CDR3 is TGTGCCGGCAGTGGGGTCAGGGTTGAGCCCCAGTACTTC. The encoded protein is CAGSGVRVEPQYF. The chain employs TRBV6-2 or TRBV6-3 and TRBJ2-5; possible D gene TRBD1, 5 bases. Germline CDR1 is MNHEY and CDR2 is SVGEGT. The CDR3 spans 13 residues.

This clonotype has more than one count but fewer than ten. The chain carries TRBV14 and TRBJ2-7; D not certain. CDR3 length equals 13 residues. The V and J ends lost 4 bases and 4 bases respectively, with 11 bases between them. Germline-derived CDR1 and CDR2 are SGHDN and FVKESK. CDR3 residues: CASSPVGRYEQYF. Written as DNA, the CDR3 is TGTGCCAGCAGCCCGGTGGGCCGATACGAGCAGTACTTC.